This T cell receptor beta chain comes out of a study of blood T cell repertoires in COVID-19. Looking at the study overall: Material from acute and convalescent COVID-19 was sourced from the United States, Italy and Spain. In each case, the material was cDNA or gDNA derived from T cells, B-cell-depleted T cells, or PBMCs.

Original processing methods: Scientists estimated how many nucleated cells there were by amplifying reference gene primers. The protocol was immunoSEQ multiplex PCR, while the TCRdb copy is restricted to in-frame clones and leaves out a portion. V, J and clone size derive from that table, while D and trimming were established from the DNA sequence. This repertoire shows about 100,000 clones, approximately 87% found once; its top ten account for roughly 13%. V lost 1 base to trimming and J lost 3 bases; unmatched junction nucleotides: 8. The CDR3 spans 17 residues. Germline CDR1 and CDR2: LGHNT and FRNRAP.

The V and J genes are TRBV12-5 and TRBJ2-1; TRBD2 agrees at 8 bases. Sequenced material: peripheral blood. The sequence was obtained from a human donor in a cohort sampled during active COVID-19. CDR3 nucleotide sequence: TGTGCTAGTGGTTTGGAGGCGGGACTAGGGCTCTACAATGAGCAGTTCTTC. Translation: CASGLEAGLGLYNEQFF.